One and the same sample provided the 26 T cell receptor beta chains below, sequenced in a study of blood T cell repertoires in COVID-19 (dated by TCRdb to about 2020). The library was obtained by the immunoSEQ multiplex PCR assay. This is the immuneACCESS table as TCRdb keeps it, with only in-frame sequences that have V and J called. A part of the clones is gone; compared with another copy, unresolved V genes explain less than half, and the rest is unexplained. Within this sample are over 30,000 clones, with about four fifths of them counted one time only. The leading ten clones occupy roughly two fifths of the sample. The sample comprised peripheral blood. Receptors originate from a man older than 75 with active or convalescent COVID-19.

The chain is built from TRBV5-1 and TRBJ2-7; perhaps TRBD2 as D (7 bases). CDR3 size: 16 residues. Trimming removed 4 bases at V and 0 bases at J, with 17 bases between. Germline V gives CDR1 SGHRS, CDR2 YFSETQ. This CDR3 reads CASSPLGGAASYEQYF. CDR3 DNA: TGCGCCAGCAGCCCCCTGGGGGGGGCAGCCTCCTACGAGCAGTACTTC.

The CDR3 here is CASSLAGLNEKLFF. The CDR3 DNA follows: TGTGCCAGCAGCTTAGCGGGACTTAATGAAAAACTGTTTTTT. The rearrangement uses TRBV7-2 and TRBJ1-4; D is perhaps TRBD1 (5 bases). With 0 bases removed from V and 4 bases from J, the gap between germline ends came to 6 bases. The CDR3 loop spans 14 amino acids. Germline-derived CDR1 and CDR2 are SGHTA and FQGNSA. The full variable domain, in which reference TRBV7-2 and TRBJ1-4 provide the parts outside the CDR3, is GAGVSQSPSNKVTEKGKDVELRCDPISGHTALYWYRQSLGQGLEFLIYFQGNSAPDKSGLPSDRFSAERTGGSVSTLTIQRTQQEDSAVYLCASSLAGLNEKLFFGSGTQLSVL.

The rearrangement links TRBV27 to TRBJ2-5; 7 bases are a match to TRBD1. This CDR3 has 14 residues. CDR1 and CDR2 from the germline V gene are MNHEY and SMNVEV (reference sequence). Trimming removed 5 bases from V and 7 bases from J; junction bases left unmatched: 10. The CDR3 sequence is CASSHGDRGGTQYF. In nucleotides, the CDR3 is TGTGCCAGCAGTCACGGGGACAGAGGGGGGACCCAGTACTTC.

The table lists this clone with many counts. The chain carries TRBV3-1 (or the pseudogene TRBV3-2) and TRBJ1-5; 9 positions match TRBD1. Per the germline V gene, CDR1 is LGHDT and CDR2 is YNNKEL (reference sequence). The length of the CDR3 is 13 residues. V shed 4 bases, J shed 12 bases, and the junction held 7 bases outside the gene matches. The CDR3 nucleotides are TGTGCCAGCAGCCTATCCGGGACAGGGAACCAGCATTTT. Translated, it gives CASSLSGTGNQHF.

This clone was seen more than once but under ten times. The chain employs TRBV3-1 (or the pseudogene TRBV3-2) and TRBJ1-5; D ambiguous. The CDR3 covers 13 residues. From germline, CDR1 is LGHDT and CDR2 YNNKEL (reference sequence). V was pared by 4 bases and J by 5 bases, with 9 bases between. For the CDR3, the DNA is TGTGCCAGCAGCCTCACAAAAGATCAGCCCCAGCATTTT. This encodes CASSLTKDQPQHF.

V usage is TRBV13 and J usage is TRBJ2-1; D may be TRBD2 (6 bases). CDR1 is PRHDT, CDR2 FYEKMQ, per germline (reference sequence). This CDR3 is built from 14 residues. V was clipped by 8 bases and J by 7 bases, with 18 bases between them. The CDR3 bases are TGTGCCAGCTCAAGATTGGGGGGAAGGAATGAGCAGTTCTTC. Amino acid sequence: CASSRLGGRNEQFF.

The chain couples TRBV18 to TRBJ2-7; the match to TRBD1 covers 9 bases. The V gene end was trimmed by 6 bases and the J gene end by 5 bases; junction bases not matched to a gene: 8. Per the germline V gene, CDR1 is KGHSH and CDR2 is LQKENI. The CDR3 length is 14 residues. This chain's CDR3 is CASSQRQGEDEQYF. For the CDR3, the DNA is TGTGCCAGCTCGCAACGACAGGGGGAGGACGAGCAGTACTTC.

This rearrangement joins TRBV4-2 to TRBJ1-2; 9 bases agree with TRBD1. Per the germline V gene, CDR1 is LGHNA and CDR2 is YNFKEQ. With V trimmed by 0 bases and J by 2 bases, 4 bases remained unmatched. The CDR3 spans 16 residues. DNA for the CDR3: TGTGCCAGCAGCCAAGAAGCACAGGGGGCGAACTATGGCTACACCTTC. It translates to CASSQEAQGANYGYTF.

V usage is TRBV6-6 and J usage is TRBJ2-1; unclear D gene. V lost 8 bases and J lost 6, with 11 bases in between. The V gene's germline CDR1 is MNHNY and CDR2 SVGAGI (reference sequence). The CDR3 is 12 residues long. The CDR3 nucleotides are TGTGCCAGCTCACTTGCTTCCAATGAGCAGTTCTTC. It translates to CASSLASNEQFF.

There are a few counts of this clone. This chain joins TRBV27 and TRBJ2-7; 9 bases agree with TRBD1. V gave up 5 bases and J gave up 4 bases; unmatched junction bases: 0. The CDR3 spans 12 residues. Germline V gene data show CDR1 as MNHEY and CDR2 as SMNVEV (reference sequence). CDR3 protein: CASSDRGYEQYF. The CDR3 bases are TGTGCCAGCAGTGACAGGGGGTACGAGCAGTACTTC.

This clone has only a few counts. The chain uses TRBV19 and TRBJ2-2; D unclear. The germline V gene has CDR1 LNHDA and CDR2 SQIVND (reference sequence). V gave up 4 bases and J gave up 5 bases, with 14 bases separating them. There are 15 residues in the CDR3. The CDR3 DNA reads TGTGCCAGTAGTAGGCGGCAACTCGGTACCGGGGAGCTGTTTTTT. Its protein is CASSRRQLGTGELFF. Based on the CDR3 plus reference TRBV19 and TRBJ2-2, the full variable domain is DGGITQSPKYLFRKEGQNVTLSCEQNLNHDAMYWYRQDPGQGLRLIYYSQIVNDFQKGDIAEGYSVSREKKESFPLTVTSAQKNPTAFYLCASSRRQLGTGELFFGEGSRLTVL.

Comment on this clone: The sample carries other DNA sequences with the same CDR3. V usage is TRBV6-5 and J usage is TRBJ2-7; 10 positions agree with TRBD1. CDR3 length: 15 amino acids. V dropped 6 bases and J dropped 3; count of bases not matched to a gene: 8. Germline CDR1 is MNHEY and CDR2 is SVGAGI. This chain's CDR3 is CASSSTGTGDYEQYF. CDR3 nucleotide sequence: TGTGCCAGCAGCTCAACCGGGACAGGGGACTACGAGCAGTACTTC.

V and J are TRBV7-6 and TRBJ2-2; TRBD1 aligns across 7 bases. The CDR3 covers 13 residues. With V trimmed by 6 bases and J by 4 bases, 2 bases remained unmatched. Germline V lookup: CDR1 SGHVS, CDR2 FNYEAQ. DNA of the CDR3: TGTGCCAGCAGTAGACAGGGCACCGGGGAGCTGTTTTTT. Its translation is CASSRQGTGELFF.

This chain uses TRBV10-3 with TRBJ2-7; 8 bases are a match to TRBD2. Germline V gene data show CDR1 as ENHRY and CDR2 as SYGVKD. The CDR3 has 14 amino acids. After removal of 9 bases from V and 5 bases from J, the junction contained 12 bases not matched to a gene. The CDR3 protein is CAMGMTGGFNEQYF. CDR3 coding DNA: TGTGCCATGGGAATGACGGGAGGGTTCAACGAGCAGTACTTC.

The rearrangement uses TRBV7-6 and TRBJ1-1, with D perhaps matching TRBD1 (5 bases). The V gene's germline CDR1 is SGHVS and CDR2 FNYEAQ. The CDR3 totals 15 residues. Between the trimmed V and J ends, which lost 0 bases and 3 bases, there was a span of 11 bases. DNA of the CDR3: TGTGCCAGCAGCTTAGCGGGTGGCAGGGACACTGAAGCTTTCTTT. Protein sequence: CASSLAGGRDTEAFF.

The chain couples TRBV28 to TRBJ1-1, with D maybe TRBD1 (6 bases). This CDR3 is 15 amino acids long. In germline, CDR1 is MDHEN, CDR2 SYDVKM. Trimming cost V 4 bases and J 3 bases, with 15 bases left between them. CDR3 sequence: CASSSTSGADTEAFF. In DNA form, the CDR3 reads TGTGCCAGCAGTTCAACCTCAGGGGCGGACACTGAAGCTTTCTTT.

This chain links TRBV7-3 with TRBJ2-7; the D gene is possibly TRBD2 (6 bases). This CDR3 is built from 13 residues. V lost 5 bases and J lost 4, with 12 bases in between. The germline CDR1 and CDR2 sequences are SGHTA and FQGTGA. Written as DNA, the CDR3 is TGTGCCAGCAGCCGCAATGGGGGGTACGAGCAGTACTTC. Amino acids: CASSRNGGYEQYF.

The chain links TRBV25-1 to TRBJ1-4; weak D call: TRBD1 (5 bases). The V gene's germline CDR1 is MGHDK and CDR2 SYGVNS. Between the trimmed V and J ends, which lost 3 bases and 4 bases, there was a span of 18 bases. The CDR3 runs to 17 residues. The CDR3 protein is CASSDPGMVANNEKLFF. The CDR3 DNA is TGTGCCAGCAGTGATCCAGGGATGGTAGCTAATAATGAAAAACTGTTTTTT.

The chain uses TRBV28 and TRBJ2-5; tentatively, D is TRBD2 (6 bases). The CDR3 totals 17 residues. V lost 2 bases, J lost 3 bases, and 19 bases lay in between. Germline V gene sequence: CDR1 MDHEN, CDR2 SYDVKM. The CDR3 region is CASSLSGAGTPKETQYF. The DNA for the CDR3 is TGTGCCAGCAGTTTAAGTGGAGCAGGGACTCCGAAAGAGACCCAGTACTTC.

This chain links TRBV5-6 with TRBJ2-1; 10 positions agree with TRBD2. CDR3 length: 15 residues. Looked up from germline, CDR1 is SGHDT and CDR2 is YYEEEE. V trimming: 4 bases; J trimming: 3 bases; junction bases outside the gene matches: 4. DNA of the CDR3: TGTGCCAGCAGCATTCGGACTAGCGGCTACAATGAGCAGTTCTTC. It yields the protein CASSIRTSGYNEQFF.

This chain connects TRBV7-2 to TRBJ1-5; 8 bases line up with TRBD1. The CDR3 contains 15 residues. Trimming cost V 5 bases and J 4 bases; bases outside gene matches: 7. Germline values: CDR1 SGHTA, CDR2 FQGNSA. CDR3 coding DNA: TGTGCCAGCAGCCACCGGGACAGGCCTAATCAGCCCCAGCATTTT. Its translation is CASSHRDRPNQPQHF.

The rearrangement joins TRBV29-1 to TRBJ2-2; possibly TRBD1 for D (5 bases). The V gene lost 4 bases and the J gene lost 5 bases, with 14 bases spanning the gap. This CDR3 comprises 14 residues. From germline, CDR1 is SQVTM and CDR2 ANQGSEA. The DNA of the CDR3 is TGCAGCGTTGGTGGGCAGGGAAAGACCGGGGAGCTGTTTTTT. Protein sequence: CSVGGQGKTGELFF.

The rearrangement joins TRBV18 to TRBJ2-5; TRBD2 might be the D (5 bases). Germline lookup yields CDR1 KGHSH and CDR2 LQKENI. The V and J ends lost 8 bases and 2 bases respectively, with 18 bases between them. The CDR3 runs to 15 residues. Written as DNA, the CDR3 is TGTGCCAGCCGCGATGAAGGGAGCGGACAAGAGACCCAGTACTTC. Encoded protein: CASRDEGSGQETQYF.

The genes are TRBV15 and TRBJ2-1; tentative D call: TRBD1 (5 bases). CDR1 is LNHNV, CDR2 YYDKDF, per germline (reference sequence). The V and J ends lost 6 bases and 3 bases respectively, with 12 bases between them. The CDR3 has 14 residues. CDR3 amino acids: CATRGADVYNEQFF. The CDR3 DNA is TGTGCCACCAGAGGGGCGGACGTCTACAATGAGCAGTTCTTC.

The chain carries TRBV3-1 (or the pseudogene TRBV3-2) and TRBJ2-7; the match to TRBD1 covers 8 bases. The V and J ends lost 1 base and 7 bases, in that order; junction bases with no gene match: 6. The V gene's germline CDR1 is LGHDT and CDR2 YNNKEL (reference sequence). The CDR3 runs 14 residues. Here the CDR3 reads CASSQAGGLGEQYF. CDR3 bases: TGTGCCAGCAGCCAAGCAGGGGGCTTGGGGGAGCAGTACTTC.

The chain combines TRBV12-2 with TRBJ2-2; the table gives TRBD1 as D, unverified against the DNA. TRBV12-2 is assigned pseudogene status. The CDR3 contains 17 residues. The CDR3 nucleotides are TGTGCAAGTCGCTTCCGGGACAGGGGGCGCCATGGCGGGGAGCTGTTTTTT. Protein product: CASRFRDRGRHGGELFF.